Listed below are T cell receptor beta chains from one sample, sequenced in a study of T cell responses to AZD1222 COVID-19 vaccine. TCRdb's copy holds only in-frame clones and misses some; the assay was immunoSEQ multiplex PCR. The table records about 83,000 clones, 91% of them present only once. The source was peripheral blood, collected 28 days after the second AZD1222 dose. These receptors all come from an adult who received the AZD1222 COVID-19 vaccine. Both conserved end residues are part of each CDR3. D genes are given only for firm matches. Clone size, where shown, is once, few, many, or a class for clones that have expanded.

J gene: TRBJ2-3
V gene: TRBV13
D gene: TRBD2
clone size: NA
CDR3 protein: CASSLQRTSGSDTDTQYF
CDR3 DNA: TGTGCCAGCAGCTTACAGAGGACTAGCGGGAGTGACACAGATACGCAGTATTTT

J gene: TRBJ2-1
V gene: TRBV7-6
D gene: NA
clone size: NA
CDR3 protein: CASSLASLAVEEQFF
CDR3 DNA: TGTGCCAGCAGCTTAGCGAGTCTAGCAGTGGAAGAGCAGTTCTTC

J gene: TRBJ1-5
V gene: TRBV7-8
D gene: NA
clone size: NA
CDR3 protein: CASSLVTGLVKQPQHF
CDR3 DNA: TGTGCCAGCAGCTTAGTGACAGGCTTGGTTAAGCAGCCCCAGCATTTT

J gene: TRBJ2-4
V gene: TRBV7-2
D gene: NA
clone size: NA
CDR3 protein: CASSLARANIQYF
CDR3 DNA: TGTGCCAGCAGCTTAGCGAGAGCAAACATTCAGTACTTC

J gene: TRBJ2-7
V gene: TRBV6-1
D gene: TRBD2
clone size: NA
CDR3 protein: CASSESASGRWYEQYF
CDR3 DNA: TGTGCCAGCAGTGAATCGGCTAGCGGGAGATGGTACGAGCAGTACTTC

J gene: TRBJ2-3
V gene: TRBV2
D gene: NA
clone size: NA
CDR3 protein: CASTNPTTSTDTQYF
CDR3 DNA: TGTGCCAGCACCAACCCGACAACTAGCACAGATACGCAGTATTTT

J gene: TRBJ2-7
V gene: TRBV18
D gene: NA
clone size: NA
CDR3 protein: CASSPQGRAYEQYF
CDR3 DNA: TGTGCCAGCTCACCTCAGGGGAGGGCCTACGAGCAGTACTTC

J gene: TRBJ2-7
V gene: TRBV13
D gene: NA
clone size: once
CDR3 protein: CASSWPGAYEQYF
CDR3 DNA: TGTGCCAGCAGCTGGCCTGGAGCATACGAGCAGTACTTC

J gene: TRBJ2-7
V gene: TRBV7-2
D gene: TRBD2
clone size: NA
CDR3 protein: CASSLISGRIYEQYF
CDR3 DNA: TGTGCCAGCAGCTTGATTAGCGGGAGAATCTACGAGCAGTACTTC

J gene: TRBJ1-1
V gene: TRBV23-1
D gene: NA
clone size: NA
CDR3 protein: CASSPQGNTEAFF
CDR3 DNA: TGCGCCAGCAGTCCCCAGGGGAACACTGAAGCTTTCTTT

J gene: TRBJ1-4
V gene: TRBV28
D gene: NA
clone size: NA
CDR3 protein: CASSPGRGWEKLFF
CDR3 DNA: TGTGCCAGCAGCCCAGGGAGGGGCTGGGAAAAACTGTTTTTT

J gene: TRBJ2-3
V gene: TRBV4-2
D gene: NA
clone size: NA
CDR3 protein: CASSQDWPGVSGPTDTQYF
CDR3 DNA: TGTGCCAGCAGCCAAGATTGGCCCGGGGTTAGCGGCCCCACAGATACGCAGTATTTT

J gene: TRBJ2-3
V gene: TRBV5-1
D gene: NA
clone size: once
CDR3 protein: CASSRPTDTQYF
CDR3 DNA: TGCGCCAGCAGCAGACCCACAGATACGCAGTATTTT

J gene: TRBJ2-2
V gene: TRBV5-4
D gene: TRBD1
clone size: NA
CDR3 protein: CASSTDRAGELFF
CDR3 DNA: TGTGCCAGCAGCACCGACAGGGCCGGGGAGCTGTTTTTT

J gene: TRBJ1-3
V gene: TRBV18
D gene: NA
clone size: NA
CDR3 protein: CASSPGTTSGNTIYF
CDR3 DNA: TGTGCCAGCTCACCAGGGACAACCTCTGGAAACACCATATATTTT

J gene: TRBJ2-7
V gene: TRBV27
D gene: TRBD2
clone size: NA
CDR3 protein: CASSLRTSGSEQYF
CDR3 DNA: TGTGCCAGCAGTTTACGGACTAGCGGGAGCGAGCAGTACTTC

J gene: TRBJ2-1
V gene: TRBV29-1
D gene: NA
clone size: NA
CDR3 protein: CSVRRERTYNEQFF
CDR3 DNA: TGCAGCGTTAGACGGGAGAGGACTTACAATGAGCAGTTCTTC

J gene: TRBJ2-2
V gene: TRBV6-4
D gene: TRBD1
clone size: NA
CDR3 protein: CASSPGQDTGELFF
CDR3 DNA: TGTGCCAGCAGTCCGGGACAGGATACCGGGGAGCTGTTTTTT

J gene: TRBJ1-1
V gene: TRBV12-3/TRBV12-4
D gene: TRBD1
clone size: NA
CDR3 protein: CASRWDRDEAFF
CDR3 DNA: TGTGCCAGCAGGTGGGACAGGGATGAAGCTTTCTTT

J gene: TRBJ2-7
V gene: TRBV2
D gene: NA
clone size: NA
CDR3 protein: CASSGPGDRDYEQYF
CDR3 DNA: TGTGCCAGCAGTGGCCCTGGGGACCGCGACTACGAGCAGTACTTC

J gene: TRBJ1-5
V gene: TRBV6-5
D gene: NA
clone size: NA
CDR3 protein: CATHNQPQHF
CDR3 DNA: TGTGCCACCCATAATCAGCCCCAGCATTTT

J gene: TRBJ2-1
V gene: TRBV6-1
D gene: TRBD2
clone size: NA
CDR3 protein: CASSELTSGTLNEQFF
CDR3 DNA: TGTGCCAGCAGTGAACTAACTAGCGGGACACTCAATGAGCAGTTCTTC

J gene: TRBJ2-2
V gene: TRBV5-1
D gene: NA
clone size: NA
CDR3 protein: CASRGLDLGRGANTGELFF
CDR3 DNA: TGCGCCAGCAGGGGACTGGACCTGGGGCGCGGCGCGAACACCGGGGAGCTGTTTTTT

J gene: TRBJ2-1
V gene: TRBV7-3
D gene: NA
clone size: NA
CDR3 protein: CASSLNRGLPNNEQFF
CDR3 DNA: TGTGCCAGCAGCTTGAATAGGGGCCTCCCGAACAATGAGCAGTTCTTC